The 22 T cell receptor beta chains listed next were all sequenced from one sample in a study of T cell changes during pregnancy in multiple sclerosis. The data were produced by immunoSEQ multiplex PCR, yet TCRdb's version contains in-frame clones alone and is incomplete. This table has 75,000 to 95,000 clones, around 93% appearing once. The starting material was peripheral blood, obtained before pregnancy. These receptors were collected from a female donor with multiple sclerosis, enrolled in a pregnancy study.

The genes are TRBV18 and TRBJ1-5; 9 nucleotides match TRBD1. CDR1 and CDR2 from the germline V gene are KGHSH and LQKENI. The CDR3 contains 15 residues. The V and J ends lost 3 bases and 7 bases, in that order; junction bases with no gene match: 7. CDR3 amino acids: CASSPPGQGQQPQHF. The CDR3 coding sequence is TGTGCCAGCTCACCGCCGGGACAGGGCCAGCAGCCCCAGCATTTT.

V is TRBV11-3 and J is TRBJ2-5; the match to TRBD2 covers 11 bases. After removal of 3 bases from V and 1 base from J, the junction contained 1 base not matched to a gene. The length of the CDR3 is 15 residues. CDR1 is SGHNT, CDR2 YENEEA, per germline. The CDR3 region has the DNA TGTGCCAGCAGCTTCGGGACTAGCGGCCAAGAGACCCAGTACTTC. It translates to CASSFGTSGQETQYF. The full variable domain, completed using reference TRBV11-3 and TRBJ2-5, is EAGVVQSPRYKIIEKKQPVAFWCNPISGHNTLYWYLQNLGQGPELLIRYENEEAVDDSQLPKDRFSAERLKGVDSTLKIQPAELGDSAVYLCASSFGTSGQETQYFGPGTRLLVL.

This clone appeared once. The genes are TRBV7-9 and TRBJ2-2; D might be TRBD2 (6 bases). The CDR3 consists of 17 residues. The germline gives CDR1 SEHNR, CDR2 FQNEAQ (reference sequence). V was pared by 1 base and J by 0 bases, with 12 bases between. The CDR3 nucleotides read TGTGCCAGCAGCTTAGGCTCGACGGGAGCGAACACCGGGGAGCTGTTTTTT. This sequence encodes CASSLGSTGANTGELFF.

The V and J genes are TRBV19 and TRBJ2-1, with a possible D match to TRBD2 (6 bases). The ends were cut back, 7 bases at V and 2 bases at J, with 27 bases in the middle. The CDR3 has 19 amino acids. Germline V gene sequence: CDR1 LNHDA, CDR2 SQIVND (reference sequence). CDR3 nucleotides: TGTGCCAGTACGGGAAGAGAAAAACGGGGGACGTCCCCCTACAATGAGCAGTTCTTC. This encodes CASTGREKRGTSPYNEQFF.

The chain combines TRBV7-2 with TRBJ2-7; the match to TRBD2 covers 7 bases. CDR1 and CDR2 (germline): SGHTA, FQGNSA. CDR3 length equals 18 residues. Unmatched junction bases numbered 20, after V lost 2 bases and J lost 7 bases. The CDR3, as DNA: TGTGCCAGCAGCTTAAAGAACACTGCGCCGGGACTACCGGGGGAGCAGTACTTC. Its protein is CASSLKNTAPGLPGEQYF.

The J gene is TRBJ1-1, the V gene TRBV2, with a possible D match to TRBD1 (6 bases). Germline values: CDR1 SNHLY, CDR2 FYNNEI. This CDR3 region has 13 residues. Trimming removed 9 bases from V and 1 base from J, with 12 bases in between. The CDR3 nucleotides read TGTGCCAGATGGGACAAAGGGAACACTGAAGCTTTCTTT. Translating gives CARWDKGNTEAFF.

The gene calls are TRBV18 and TRBJ2-3, with 7 bases aligning to TRBD2. Germline CDR1 reads KGHSH; CDR2 reads LQKENI. This CDR3 is 15 amino acids long. The trim removed 0 bases at V and 1 base at J, leaving 1 base unmatched. CDR3 in amino acids: CASSPPAGGTDTQYF. The CDR3 DNA follows: TGTGCCAGCTCACCACCGGCGGGGGGCACAGATACGCAGTATTTT.

The chain carries TRBV9 and TRBJ2-3; D gene unclear. The CDR3 is 16 residues long. The V gene's germline CDR1 is SGDLS and CDR2 YYNGEE. The V end lost 4 bases, the J end lost 2 bases, and 17 bases lay between the germline ends. Written as DNA, the CDR3 is TGTGCCAGCAGCACCCTAATCGGGTCCGCCACAGATACGCAGTATTTT. It specifies CASSTLIGSATDTQYF.

V is TRBV19 and J is TRBJ2-1; TRBD2 is a possible D gene (5 bases). The germline gives CDR1 LNHDA, CDR2 SQIVND (reference sequence). V dropped 5 bases and J dropped 1 base, with 15 bases sitting between them. The CDR3 is 16 residues long. CDR3 residues: CASSADSLPSYNEQFF. CDR3 nucleotides: TGTGCCAGTAGTGCGGACTCTCTCCCTTCCTACAATGAGCAGTTCTTC. Together with reference TRBV19 and TRBJ2-1, the CDR3 gives the full variable domain: DGGITQSPKYLFRKEGQNVTLSCEQNLNHDAMYWYRQDPGQGLRLIYYSQIVNDFQKGDIAEGYSVSREKKESFPLTVTSAQKNPTAFYLCASSADSLPSYNEQFFGPGTRLTVL.

Sample share makes this clone medium-sized. This chain joins TRBV7-9 and TRBJ2-7, with D tentatively TRBD2 (6 bases). The CDR3 contains 14 residues. CDR1 and CDR2 from the germline V gene are SEHNR and FQNEAQ (reference sequence). V lost 5 bases and J 6 bases, leaving 17 bases between the germline ends. The CDR3 here is CASSPTGGLLEQYF. The CDR3 bases are TGTGCCAGCAGCCCAACCGGGGGACTGCTCGAGCAGTACTTC.

The J gene is TRBJ2-1, the V gene TRBV6-1, with D possibly TRBD1 on 6 matching bases. This CDR3 region has 13 residues. V lost 6 bases to trimming and J lost 6 bases, with 12 bases between them. CDR1 is MNHNS and CDR2 is SASEGT in the germline V gene. The CDR3 sequence is CASRTGTGNEQFF. CDR3 sequence (DNA): TGTGCCAGCAGAACAGGGACGGGCAATGAGCAGTTCTTC.

The chain links TRBV23-1 to TRBJ1-2; D is possibly TRBD1 (5 bases). TRBV23-1 is given ORF status, its function remaining uncertain. Trimming took 5 bases from V and 5 from J, leaving 27 bases between them. This CDR3 spans 18 amino acids. The CDR3 region is CASSIKMAWTSDIYGYTF. As DNA, the CDR3 is TGCGCCAGCAGTATAAAAATGGCCTGGACATCCGATATTTATGGCTACACCTTC.

This chain connects TRBV5-1 to TRBJ2-3, with 9 bases matching TRBD1. The CDR3 has 16 residues. The germline gives CDR1 SGHRS, CDR2 YFSETQ. J was trimmed by 5 bases and V by 1 base; bases with no gene match: 8. The CDR3, as DNA: TGCGCCAGCAGCTTGACCGGACAGGGGAGCGGAGATACGCAGTATTTT. Its protein is CASSLTGQGSGDTQYF.

The chain is built from TRBV5-1 and TRBJ2-3; a weak D match, TRBD2 (7 bases). CDR3 size: 16 residues. V lost 5 bases and J 6 bases, leaving 22 bases between the germline ends. Germline V lookup: CDR1 SGHRS, CDR2 YFSETQ. The chain's CDR3 is CASSQGGGLTGDTQYF. CDR3 nucleotide sequence: TGCGCCAGCAGTCAAGGCGGGGGCCTTACAGGGGATACGCAGTATTTT.

V usage is TRBV5-5 and J usage is TRBJ2-1; D gene ambiguous. The CDR3 contains 13 residues. The V and J ends lost 0 bases and 7 bases respectively, with 8 bases between them. Germline loops: CDR1 SGHKS, CDR2 YYEKEE (reference sequence). In DNA form, the CDR3 reads TGTGCCAGCAGCTTGGCCTGGGCGAATGAGCAGTTCTTC. Translation: CASSLAWANEQFF.

The rearrangement joins TRBV5-8 to TRBJ2-1; 7 bases line up with TRBD2. The CDR3 consists of 13 residues. With V trimmed by 2 bases and J by 10 bases, 6 bases remained unmatched. The V gene's germline CDR1 is SGHTS and CDR2 YDEGEE. The CDR3 sequence: CASSLVRGGEQFF. As DNA, the CDR3 is TGTGCCAGCAGCTTAGTTCGGGGAGGGGAGCAGTTCTTC.

This sequence joins TRBV10-1 and TRBJ1-1; D is undetermined. The V gene lost 6 bases and the J gene lost 2 bases, with 10 bases spanning the gap. Per germline, CDR1 WNHNN and CDR2 SYGVQD (reference sequence). This CDR3 is 13 amino acids long. The CDR3 coding sequence is TGCGCCAGCAGCCGGGGAACAAACACTGAAGCTTTCTTT. Protein sequence: CASSRGTNTEAFF.

The chain employs TRBV18 and TRBJ2-1; 13 nucleotides line up with TRBD2. The germline CDR1 and CDR2 sequences are KGHSH and LQKENI. J lost 9 bases, V lost 9 bases, and 8 bases had no gene match. This CDR3 region has 14 residues. The CDR3 sequence is CASAGLAGESEQFF. DNA for the CDR3: TGTGCCAGTGCTGGACTAGCGGGAGAAAGTGAGCAGTTCTTC.

This rearrangement joins TRBV19 to TRBJ2-5; 7 nucleotides match TRBD2. Trimming removed 7 bases from V and 1 base from J; junction bases left unmatched: 12. CDR1 and CDR2 (germline): LNHDA, SQIVND (reference sequence). This CDR3 has 16 amino acids. CDR3 protein: CASTPRGSGAQETQYF. The CDR3 region has the DNA TGTGCCAGTACCCCGCGGGGGAGCGGGGCCCAAGAGACCCAGTACTTC.

This clone occurred once. The CDR3 loop reads CASRGQASLPSTDTQYF. CDR3 DNA: TGTGCCAGTAGGGGACAAGCGAGCCTCCCTAGCACAGATACGCAGTATTTT. This chain connects TRBV19 to TRBJ2-3; D might be TRBD1 (6 bases). Trimming left V 6 bases short and J 0 bases short, with 19 bases between. The germline gives CDR1 LNHDA, CDR2 SQIVND (reference sequence). The CDR3 loop spans 17 amino acids.

The CDR3 nucleotides are TGTGCCAGCAGGCTGCGCAAGTATAGCAATCAGCCCCAGCATTTT. Protein: CASRLRKYSNQPQHF. The V and J genes are TRBV6-5 and TRBJ1-5; no firm D call. There are 15 residues in the CDR3. Between the trimmed V and J ends, which lost 6 bases and 0 bases, there was a span of 12 bases. Looked up from germline, CDR1 is MNHEY and CDR2 is SVGAGI.

J is TRBJ2-5 and V is TRBV7-9; TRBD1 aligns across 9 bases. The CDR3 is 17 residues long. After removal of 0 bases from V and 2 bases from J, the junction contained 7 bases not matched to a gene. The germline V gene has CDR1 SEHNR and CDR2 FQNEAQ (reference sequence). This CDR3 reads CASSLAAGTGTQETQYF. In nucleotides, the CDR3 is TGTGCCAGCAGCTTAGCGGCCGGGACAGGGACACAAGAGACCCAGTACTTC.